These 25 T cell receptor beta chains were all obtained from the same sample, sequenced in a study of shared T cell receptors in the human thymus. Sequencing used immunoSEQ multiplex PCR; TCRdb keeps in-frame clones, though not all of them. The sample yields under 450,000 clones, approximately 95% seen once. Sequencing was carried out using thymocytes. All receptors come from a human donor.

This clone was detected once. The gene calls are TRBV15 and TRBJ2-1; 12 nucleotides line up with TRBD2. The CDR3 loop spans 16 amino acids. Per the germline V gene, CDR1 is LNHNV and CDR2 is YYDKDF (reference sequence). The V and J ends lost 5 bases and 4 bases, in that order; junction bases with no gene match: 6. The CDR3 is CATSVLAGGPYNEQFF. The CDR3 DNA reads as TGTGCCACCAGCGTACTAGCGGGAGGTCCTTACAATGAGCAGTTCTTC. Looking up the rest from reference TRBV15 and TRBJ2-1 gives the full variable domain: DAMVIQNPRYQVTQFGKPVTLSCSQTLNHNVMYWYQQKSSQAPKLLFHYYDKDFNNEADTPDNFQSRRPNTSFCFLDIRSPGLGDTAMYLCATSVLAGGPYNEQFFGPGTRLTVL.

The rearrangement links TRBV5-4 to TRBJ2-7; TRBD1 is a possible D gene (6 bases). The CDR3 has 15 amino acids. Germline assignment: CDR1 SGHNT and CDR2 YYREEE (reference sequence). Trimming shortened V by 3 bases and J by 5 bases, and 18 bases separated the two germline ends. The CDR3 reads CASSSTGSFFDEQYF. DNA for the CDR3: TGTGCCAGCAGCTCCACAGGGTCTTTTTTTGACGAGCAGTACTTC.

This chain joins TRBV19 and TRBJ2-7; D might be TRBD1 or TRBD2, each matching 7 bases. The V end lost 6 bases, the J end lost 0 bases, and 9 bases lay between the germline ends. The CDR3 length is 13 residues. Germline loops: CDR1 LNHDA, CDR2 SQIVND (reference sequence). CDR3: CASSRGGSYEQYF. The CDR3 DNA reads TGTGCCAGTAGCAGGGGGGGCTCCTACGAGCAGTACTTC.

The chain is built from TRBV15 and TRBJ2-7, with 8 bases that match TRBD1. The CDR3 consists of 17 residues. Germline values: CDR1 LNHNV, CDR2 YYDKDF (reference sequence). V trimming: 0 bases; J trimming: 4 bases; junction bases outside the gene matches: 11. CDR3 nucleotides: TGTGCCACCAGCAGAGAAGATAGTAGGGACAGGAAGTACGAGCAGTACTTC. Amino acids: CATSREDSRDRKYEQYF.

The chain links TRBV18 to TRBJ1-5, with 8 bases matching TRBD1. V was clipped by 3 bases and J by 2 bases; unmatched bases: 0. Germline V lookup: CDR1 KGHSH, CDR2 LQKENI. The CDR3 length is 14 residues. The CDR3 DNA reads as TGTGCCAGCTCACCGACAGGGGGCAATCAGCCCCAGCATTTT. Translating it yields CASSPTGGNQPQHF.

The chain recombines TRBV6-5 with TRBJ1-1, with D possibly being TRBD1 (6 bases). The V end lost 0 bases, the J end lost 0 bases, and 11 bases lay between the germline ends. The CDR3 is 16 amino acids. In germline, CDR1 is MNHEY, CDR2 SVGAGI. CDR3 sequence reads: CASSYSKDSMNTEAFF. The CDR3 DNA is TGTGCCAGCAGTTACTCCAAGGACAGCATGAACACTGAAGCTTTCTTT.

The chain joins TRBV2 to TRBJ2-3, with TRBD2 identical over 9 bases. CDR3 length equals 15 residues. The germline V gene has CDR1 SNHLY and CDR2 FYNNEI. Trimming removed 5 bases from V and 1 base from J; junction bases left unmatched: 4. Here the CDR3 reads CASSHKRGGTDTQYF. The CDR3 region has the DNA TGTGCCAGCAGTCATAAGCGGGGGGGCACAGATACGCAGTATTTT.

Here the CDR3 DNA reads TGTGCCAGCAGCTTGGCACGGGAGTTCAATGAGCAGTTCTTC. This gives the protein CASSLAREFNEQFF. This chain uses TRBV5-6 with TRBJ2-1; weak D call: TRBD2 (6 bases). The V end lost 0 bases, the J end lost 6 bases, and 10 bases lay between the germline ends. The CDR3 loop spans 14 amino acids. Germline-derived CDR1 and CDR2 are SGHDT and YYEEEE.

This sequence joins TRBV10-2 and TRBJ2-2; a possible D gene is TRBD1 (6 bases). The germline gives CDR1 WSHSY, CDR2 SAAADI. Trimming shortened V by 8 bases and J by 4 bases, and 14 bases separated the two germline ends. The CDR3 spans 14 residues. The CDR3 bases are TGCGCCAGCGGCTACAGGGATAGCACCGGGGAGCTGTTTTTT. It is translated as CASGYRDSTGELFF.

The chain has TRBV19 and TRBJ2-1; D may be TRBD1 (5 bases). The V end lost 6 bases, the J end lost 7 bases, and 19 bases lay between the germline ends. The germline V gene has CDR1 LNHDA and CDR2 SQIVND (reference sequence). CDR3 length: 15 residues. CDR3 bases: TGTGCCAGTAGGTCGAGGCAGGGATTTTATAATGAGCAGTTCTTC. This encodes CASRSRQGFYNEQFF.

The V call is TRBV5-8, the J call TRBJ2-2; 9 bases fit TRBD1. V lost 3 bases to trimming and J lost 0 bases; unmatched junction nucleotides: 9. The CDR3 contains 18 residues. CDR1 and CDR2 (germline): SGHTS, YDEGEE. The CDR3 loop is CASSWIRDRASNTGELFF. In DNA, the CDR3 is TGTGCCAGCAGCTGGATCCGGGACAGGGCCTCGAACACCGGGGAGCTGTTTTTT.

The rearrangement uses TRBV28 and TRBJ1-4; TRBD1 aligns across 8 bases. Losses at the gene ends were 2 bases for V and 4 bases for J; bases not matched to a gene: 3. The CDR3 covers 15 residues. The germline gives CDR1 MDHEN, CDR2 SYDVKM. The CDR3 region has the DNA TGTGCCAGCAGTTTAGGGACAGGCCTTAATGAAAAACTGTTTTTT. Protein product: CASSLGTGLNEKLFF.

The chain links TRBV7-3 to TRBJ2-3; D is ambiguous. The CDR3 has 13 residues. Germline assignment: CDR1 SGHTA and CDR2 FQGTGA. The V end was cut by 5 bases, the J end by 6 bases, with 12 bases between. The CDR3 nucleotides read TGTGCCAGCAGCGGCACTGCGACTGATACGCAGTATTTT. It codes for CASSGTATDTQYF.

The V call is TRBV13, the J call TRBJ2-7, with 9 bases that match TRBD2. The CDR3 covers 15 residues. Trimming at V came to 6 bases and at J to 2 bases, leaving 8 bases not matched to a gene. In germline, CDR1 is PRHDT, CDR2 FYEKMQ (reference sequence). The CDR3 coding sequence is TGTGCCAGCAGTCAGCCGGGGACTAGCACCTACGAGCAGTACTTC. This sequence encodes CASSQPGTSTYEQYF. Combining the CDR3 with reference TRBV13 and TRBJ2-7 gives the whole variable domain AAGVIQSPRHLIKEKRETATLKCYPIPRHDTVYWYQQGPGQDPQFLISFYEKMQSDKGSIPDRFSAQQFSDYHSELNMSSLELGDSALYFCASSQPGTSTYEQYFGPGTRLTVT.

The chain employs TRBV4-1 and TRBJ2-6, with 11 bases aligning to TRBD2. The germline gives CDR1 MGHRA, CDR2 YSYEKL. The CDR3 is 19 amino acids. The trim removed 0 bases at V and 0 bases at J, leaving 4 bases unmatched. The CDR3: CASSQDPLAGGSGANVLTF. DNA of the CDR3: TGCGCCAGCAGCCAAGATCCCCTAGCGGGAGGCTCTGGGGCCAACGTCCTGACTTTC.

The J gene is TRBJ2-5, the V gene TRBV4-1, with 10 bases fitting TRBD1. The V and J ends lost 0 bases and 3 bases, in that order; junction bases with no gene match: 7. CDR3 length: 17 residues. CDR1 is MGHRA and CDR2 is YSYEKL in the germline V gene. CDR3: CASSQERQGAQEETQYF. CDR3 sequence (DNA): TGCGCCAGCAGCCAAGAAAGACAGGGGGCGCAGGAAGAGACCCAGTACTTC.

This chain connects TRBV29-1 to TRBJ1-2; 8 bases match TRBD1. This CDR3 is built from 17 residues. Unmatched junction bases numbered 16, after V lost 5 bases and J lost 2 bases. Germline CDR1 SQVTM, CDR2 ANQGSEA. CDR3 DNA: TGCAGCGTTCCAGGTAGAAACAGGGGGGAACCGAACTATGGCTACACCTTC. Residues: CSVPGRNRGEPNYGYTF.

This chain connects TRBV7-9 to TRBJ2-6, with 9 bases matching TRBD1. The CDR3 runs to 19 residues. The germline V gene has CDR1 SEHNR and CDR2 FQNEAQ (reference sequence). Unmatched junction bases numbered 11, after V lost 4 bases and J lost 1 base. This CDR3 is CASSSRSRDRVSGANVLTF. In nucleotides, the CDR3 is TGTGCCAGCAGCTCCCGTTCGCGGGACAGGGTATCTGGGGCCAACGTCCTGACTTTC.

This chain links TRBV18 with TRBJ1-4; 8 bases map to TRBD1. J lost 4 bases, V lost 6 bases, and 4 bases had no gene match. There are 14 residues in the CDR3. Germline lookup yields CDR1 KGHSH and CDR2 LQKENI. The chain's CDR3 is CASSSGQDNEKLFF. The CDR3 DNA is TGTGCCAGCTCCTCGGGACAGGATAATGAAAAACTGTTTTTT. The variable domain in full, with the rest retrieved from reference TRBV18 and TRBJ1-4, is NAGVMQNPRHLVRRRGQEARLRCSPMKGHSHVYWYRQLPEEGLKFMVYLQKENIIDESGMPKERFSAEFPKEGPSILRIQQVVRGDSAAYFCASSSGQDNEKLFFGSGTQLSVL.

This sequence joins TRBV30 and TRBJ2-6; no firm D call. Trimming removed 5 bases at V and 4 bases at J, with 6 bases between. The CDR3 has 12 amino acids. Germline V lookup: CDR1 GTSNPN, CDR2 SVGIG (reference sequence). CDR3 region: CAWGEGANVLTF. CDR3 nucleotides: TGTGCCTGGGGGGAAGGGGCCAACGTCCTGACTTTC. Using reference TRBV30 and TRBJ2-6 for the parts outside the CDR3, the full variable domain is SQTIHQWPATLVQPVGSPLSLECTVEGTSNPNLYWYRQAAGRGLQLLFYSVGIGQISSEVPQNLSASRPQDRQFILSSKKLLLSDSGFYLCAWGEGANVLTFGAGSRLTVL.

The rearrangement joins TRBV25-1 to TRBJ2-2; maybe TRBD1 (6 bases). The length of the CDR3 is 13 residues. Germline loops: CDR1 MGHDK, CDR2 SYGVNS. The V end lost 6 bases, the J end lost 5 bases, and 10 bases lay between the germline ends. CDR3 DNA sequence: TGTGCCAGCAGGAGGGGGAGAACCGGGGAGCTGTTTTTT. Residues: CASRRGRTGELFF.

In its sample, this clone was seen once. The chain carries TRBV7-6 and TRBJ2-7; no firm D call. V lost 1 base, J lost 1 base, and 11 bases lay in between. CDR3 length: 15 amino acids. Germline V gene sequence: CDR1 SGHVS, CDR2 FNYEAQ. CDR3 in DNA: TGTGCCAGCAGCTTAGGGGCTAGATTATCCTACGAGCAGTACTTC. This sequence encodes CASSLGARLSYEQYF.

Note on this clone: This CDR3 is also generated by other DNA sequences in the sample. The chain carries TRBV27 and TRBJ2-5; D is uncertain. Germline lookup yields CDR1 MNHEY and CDR2 SMNVEV (reference sequence). The CDR3 contains 16 residues. V lost 4 bases and J lost 1, with 16 bases in between. The CDR3 DNA reads as TGTGCCAGCAGTTCCCGGACCCAGCCCCCCCAAGAGACCCAGTACTTC. Translation gives CASSSRTQPPQETQYF.

This rearrangement joins TRBV5-4 to TRBJ2-7; a possible D gene is TRBD1 (6 bases). The CDR3 length is 15 residues. V was trimmed by 3 bases and J by 2 bases, leaving 15 bases between them. Germline loops: CDR1 SGHNT, CDR2 YYREEE (reference sequence). The chain's CDR3 is CASSYQQGATYEQYF. CDR3 nucleotide sequence: TGTGCCAGCAGCTACCAACAGGGCGCTACCTACGAGCAGTACTTC. The full variable domain, rest sourced from reference TRBV5-4 and TRBJ2-7, is ETGVTQSPTHLIKTRGQQVTLRCSSQSGHNTVSWYQQALGQGPQFIFQYYREEENGRGNFPPRFSGLQFPNYSSELNVNALELDDSALYLCASSYQQGATYEQYFGPGTRLTVT.

This clone was seen only a few times. The chain carries TRBV5-1 and TRBJ2-1; possibly TRBD2 for D (5 bases). Germline V gene lookup returns CDR1 SGHRS and CDR2 YFSETQ. The CDR3 extends over 17 amino acids. V was cut by 2 bases and J by 10 bases, with 25 bases left in between. CDR3 loop: CASSFPLGARKADEQFF. The CDR3 bases are TGCGCCAGCAGCTTCCCTTTGGGAGCGCGGAAGGCGGACGAGCAGTTCTTC.